This entry concerns a single T cell receptor beta chain. The source of the sample is a study of blood T cell repertoires in COVID-19. Study-level information: Donors in the United States, Italy and Spain gave samples during acute or convalescent COVID-19. In each case, the material was cDNA or gDNA derived from T cells, B-cell-depleted T cells, or PBMCs.

Original processing notes: Reference gene primer amplification gave nucleated cell count estimates. Libraries were prepared by immunoSEQ multiplex PCR; TCRdb keeps only in-frame clonotypes and omits some of them. From that table come the V and J calls and clone size; the DNA was used to work out D and trimming. This sample has tens of thousands of clones, with 79% found just once. Looked up from germline, CDR1 is SGHVS and CDR2 is FQNEAQ. This CDR3 comprises 16 residues. The V and J ends lost 5 bases and 0 bases, in that order; junction bases with no gene match: 8. The sequence came from a woman aged 80 or over with acute or convalescent COVID-19. The sample was peripheral blood. The chain has TRBV7-8 and TRBJ2-3; 7 nucleotides line up with TRBD2. CDR3 amino acids: CASSPRTRISTDTQYF. The CDR3 nucleotides are TGTGCCAGCAGCCCTAGGACTAGGATTAGCACAGATACGCAGTATTTT.